At least ten counts were recorded for the clone carrying this T cell receptor beta chain. What it binds is unknown. The data were taken from a study of regulatory T cells in long-lasting Graves disease. The study's findings and limits: Newly diagnosed disease favored TRBV20-1 and TRBJ2-1 over persistent disease. Thyroid tissue went unexamined; only peripheral blood was analyzed. New patients shared about 880 public clonotypes, fewer than the approximately 2,500 shared by persistent patients.

Time point: persistent/refractory GD, antithyroid drugs over 5 years with positive TRAb. Extracted RNA from PBMCs served as the source of the TCR library. The CDR3 length is 14 residues. Trimming removed 5 bases from V and 2 bases from J; junction bases left unmatched: 5. CDR1 is SGHAT, CDR2 FQNNGV, per germline. Arm-PCR with iRepertoire HTBI primers amplified the CDR3 regions for these TCR beta libraries. Original processing notes: Spanning all samples, the identified segments comprised some 60 TRBV and 14 TRBJ. TCRdb reanalysed the multiplex PCR reads using MiXCR and keeps one entry per CDR3 protein. The V and J calls, along with clone size, are taken from TCRdb and not from the paper's own processing. The profile covers about 660,000 distinct CDR3 sequences, with roughly 30% appearing a single time and 35% to 55% taken by the ten largest.

The source is a female donor with Graves disease. The J gene is TRBJ2-5, the V gene TRBV11-2; 7 positions agree with TRBD1. This specimen was peripheral blood mononuclear cells (PBMCs), taken when the disease was refractory, from a patient treated with antithyroid drugs. The CDR3 loop is CASSTGQVQETQYF. The CDR3 coding sequence is TGTGCCAGCAGCACCGGACAGGTTCAAGAGACCCAGTACTTC.